These T cell receptor beta chains were read from a single sample in a study of control samples from healthy donors and cancer patients. Assay: immunoSEQ multiplex PCR; the TCRdb copy retains only in-frame clones and omits some. Among 82,000 or so clones listed, 90% to 95% were seen once. Material: blood. All receptors derive from a woman aged 18 to 35 in good health. CDR3s include the opening cysteine and the closing phenylalanine or tryptophan. A D gene is named only where the DNA matches it firmly. Clone size is not always given. Where it is, it says once, few, many or a class for expanded clones.

16	TRBV5-1	TRBD1	NA	TRBJ1-1	TGCGCCAGCAGCTTTGGGCAGGGGGCGATGAACACTGAAGCTTTCTTT	CASSFGQGAMNTEAFF
14	TRBV28	NA	NA	TRBJ1-6	TGTGCCAGCAGTTTGACTGCTAATCAGGTGCCCCTCCACTTT	CASSLTANQVPLHF
14	TRBV6-1	NA	NA	TRBJ1-6	TGTGCCAGCAGTGATTCTGAGTATAATTCACCCCTCCACTTT	CASSDSEYNSPLHF
13	TRBV2	NA	NA	TRBJ1-1	TGTGCCAGCAGTGATTTACCGAACACTGAAGCTTTCTTT	CASSDLPNTEAFF
12	TRBV12-3/TRBV12-4	NA	NA	TRBJ1-5	TGTGCCAGCAGTAAGTGGAATCAGCCCCAGCATTTT	CASSKWNQPQHF
16	TRBV4-1	NA	NA	TRBJ2-7	TGCGCCAGCAGCCAAGATCCACGGGACACCCAATACGAGCAGTACTTC	CASSQDPRDTQYEQYF
12	TRBV6-6	NA	NA	TRBJ2-3	TGTGCCAGCCGGGGGAGCACAGATACGCAGTATTTT	CASRGSTDTQYF
16	TRBV25-1	NA	few	TRBJ1-6	TGTGCCAGCAGTGAAGGGTCTAAGGACGGATATTCACCCCTCCACTTT	CASSEGSKDGYSPLHF
15	TRBV27	NA	NA	TRBJ1-1	TGTGCCAGCAGTTTAATCCCCGGGACCTGGACTGAAGCTTTCTTT	CASSLIPGTWTEAFF
14	TRBV19	NA	NA	TRBJ2-7	TGTGCCAGTAGTATCGGGCCGAACCACTACGAGCAGTACTTC	CASSIGPNHYEQYF
16	TRBV2	TRBD2	NA	TRBJ2-7	TGTGCCAGCAGTGTAGCTAGCGGGAGCCTTTCTGGAGAGCAGTACTTC	CASSVASGSLSGEQYF
14	TRBV5-1	TRBD1	NA	TRBJ1-1	TGCGCCAGCAGCCGGGACAGGGGTAAGGTAGGAGCTTTCTTT	CASSRDRGKVGAFF
20	TRBV27	TRBD1	NA	TRBJ1-6	TGTGCCAGCAGTTTATCCCCCTCAGACAGGGGAGGTGCCTATAATTCACCCCTCCACTTT	CASSLSPSDRGGAYNSPLHF
18	TRBV27	NA	NA	TRBJ1-2	TGTGCCAGCTACGGGCGTTTGGCAGACACTGACCATAACTATGGCTACACCTTC	CASYGRLADTDHNYGYTF
16	TRBV6-5	NA	once	TRBJ2-7	TGTGCCAGCAGTTACTCGTTCCAGGGATCACCCTACGAGCAGTACTTC	CASSYSFQGSPYEQYF
16	TRBV3-1/TRBV3-2	TRBD2	NA	TRBJ2-3	TGTGCCAGCAGCCAAGTAGCGGGAGCCAACACAGATACGCAGTATTTT	CASSQVAGANTDTQYF
13	TRBV6-5	NA	NA	TRBJ1-1	TGTGCCAGCAGGGCTACAGGGAGCACTGAAGCTTTCTTT	CASRATGSTEAFF
8	TRBV20-1	NA	once	TRBJ2-1	TGCAGTGCTAGAGGACAGTTCTTC	CSARGQFF
16	TRBV18	TRBD2	NA	TRBJ2-1	TGTGCCAGCTCACCTATAGCGGGCCCGGCCTACAATGAGCAGTTCTTC	CASSPIAGPAYNEQFF
14	TRBV5-1	TRBD1	NA	TRBJ1-1	TGCGCCAGCAGCAGAACAACAGGGGGCACTGAAGCTTTCTTT	CASSRTTGGTEAFF
15	TRBV29-1	NA	NA	TRBJ1-1	TGCAGCGTTGTGCCAGGCCTTGGGATGAACACTGAAGCTTTCTTT	CSVVPGLGMNTEAFF
13	TRBV11-3	NA	NA	TRBJ1-1	TGTGCCAGCAGCTTAGTGTGGGGGACTGAAGCTTTCTTT	CASSLVWGTEAFF
13	TRBV24-1	NA	NA	TRBJ2-3	TGTGCCACCAAGGAAGAAGGGTGGGATACGCAGTATTTT	CATKEEGWDTQYF
14	TRBV4-2	NA	NA	TRBJ2-7	TGTGCCAGCAGCCAAGAAACAGGGTCGGGCGAGCAGTACTTC	CASSQETGSGEQYF